Listed here are 5 T cell receptor beta chains from one sample, sequenced in a study of blood T cells in healthy people across ages. With a J-beta primer mix and a sample-barcoded 5' primer, a second PCR ran roughly 6 to 11 cycles. MiXCR was run by TCRdb on the 5' RACE reads, yielding one entry per CDR3 protein. The sample contains about a million distinct CDR3 sequences, under 40% of which appear only once. The sequenced sample was blood. These receptors were taken from a man aged 18 to 30 in good health.

The chain uses TRBV5-1 and TRBJ2-1; 9 bases are shared with TRBD2. V was pared by 1 base and J by 7 bases, with 6 bases of the junction left unmatched. Germline V lookup: CDR1 SGHRS, CDR2 YFSETQ. This CDR3 is 15 amino acids long. The CDR3: CASSLWRGGQNEQFF. The CDR3 bases are TGCGCCAGCAGCTTGTGGCGGGGGGGCCAAAATGAGCAGTTCTTC.

The chain is built from TRBV10-3 and TRBJ2-7, with D perhaps matching TRBD2 (6 bases). Trimming removed 8 bases at V and 1 base at J, with 12 bases between. The germline V gene has CDR1 ENHRY and CDR2 SYGVKD. The CDR3 spans 13 residues. The CDR3 DNA is TGTGCCATCGGGTTAGGAGGGTCCTACGAGCAGTACTTC. It codes for CAIGLGGSYEQYF.

This clonotype has more than one count but fewer than ten. This sequence joins TRBV2 and TRBJ2-5; TRBD2 agrees at 10 bases. Germline-derived CDR1 and CDR2 are SNHLY and FYNNEI. The CDR3 is 13 amino acids. V shed 11 bases and J 4 bases; nucleotides not matched to a gene: 7. The CDR3 reads CASRTSGGETQYF. CDR3 bases: TGTGCCTCCCGGACTAGCGGCGGAGAGACCCAGTACTTC.

This clonotype was recorded a few times. The gene calls are TRBV12-3 or TRBV12-4 and TRBJ2-4; TRBD1 matches at 8 bases. This CDR3 contains 13 residues. J lost 8 bases, V lost 5 bases, and 5 bases had no gene match. CDR3 in amino acids: CASSGQGEDIQYF. The CDR3 DNA reads as TGTGCCAGCAGTGGACAGGGAGAGGACATTCAGTACTTC.

The rearrangement uses TRBV9 and TRBJ2-3; D not certain. V dropped 3 bases and J dropped 2 bases, with 13 bases sitting between them. The CDR3 is 15 amino acids. Germline V gives CDR1 SGDLS, CDR2 YYNGEE. CDR3 in amino acids: CASSGDLPYTDTQYF. CDR3 bases: TGTGCCAGCAGCGGCGACTTGCCGTACACAGATACGCAGTATTTT. Filled out from reference TRBV9 and TRBJ2-3, the complete variable domain reads DSGVTQTPKHLITATGQRVTLRCSPRSGDLSVYWYQQSLDQGLQFLIQYYNGEERAKGNILERFSAQQFPDLHSELNLSSLELGDSALYFCASSGDLPYTDTQYFGPGTRLTVL.